This is a list of T cell receptor beta chains from one sample in a study of T-cell reconstitution after alpha-beta-depleted transplantation in children. In TCRdb, the PCR reads were re-called with MiXCR into one record per CDR3 protein. The sample carries around 670,000 distinct CDR3 sequences, 13% recorded once. The sequenced sample was PBMCs, obtained before TCRalphabeta/CD19-depleted stem cell transplant. The receptor source for this set is a girl aged 2-10 years with congenital amegakaryocytic thrombocytopenia, due to receive a stem cell transplant. CDR3s include the opening cysteine and the closing phenylalanine or tryptophan. Each record gives: clone size, V gene, D gene, J gene, CDR3 protein, CDR3 DNA. The D gene is left open where the match is weak. Size is omitted from some rows. Given values are once, few, many or a class for expanded clones.

abundance: NA; v_gene: TRBV5-1; d_gene: NA; j_gene: TRBJ2-3; CDR3aa: CASSIWDGTDTQYF; CDR3nt: TGCGCCAGCAGCATATGGGACGGCACAGATACGCAGTATTTT
abundance: NA; v_gene: TRBV24-1; d_gene: TRBD2; j_gene: TRBJ2-7; CDR3aa: CATNGLAGSSYEQYF; CDR3nt: TGTGCCACCAACGGACTAGCGGGCAGCTCCTACGAGCAGTACTTC
abundance: few; v_gene: TRBV5-6; d_gene: NA; j_gene: TRBJ1-5; CDR3aa: CASTIKSNTEVQHF; CDR3nt: TGTGCCAGCACGATCAAATCTAACACGGAGGTCCAGCATTTT
abundance: many; v_gene: TRBV11-1; d_gene: NA; j_gene: TRBJ1-1; CDR3aa: CASTSEGDTEAFF; CDR3nt: TGTGCCAGCACCTCCGAGGGGGACACTGAAGCTTTCTTT
abundance: NA; v_gene: TRBV4-1; d_gene: TRBD2; j_gene: TRBJ2-1; CDR3aa: CASSHPQGGASGRVNEQFF; CDR3nt: TGCGCCAGCAGCCACCCCCAAGGTGGGGCTAGCGGGAGGGTAAATGAGCAGTTCTTC
abundance: NA; v_gene: TRBV5-5; d_gene: TRBD2; j_gene: TRBJ2-1; CDR3aa: CASSLGTSGNYNEQFF; CDR3nt: TGTGCCAGCAGCTTGGGTACTAGCGGGAATTACAATGAGCAGTTCTTC
abundance: few; v_gene: TRBV9; d_gene: NA; j_gene: TRBJ2-7; CDR3aa: CASSPRTRSYEQYF; CDR3nt: TGTGCCAGCAGCCCAAGGACTCGCTCCTACGAGCAGTACTTC
abundance: few; v_gene: TRBV7-7; d_gene: NA; j_gene: TRBJ2-1; CDR3aa: CASSLSPPVGKYNEQFF; CDR3nt: TGTGCCAGCAGCTTGTCGCCTCCCGTAGGAAAATACAATGAGCAGTTCTTC
abundance: NA; v_gene: TRBV14; d_gene: TRBD2; j_gene: TRBJ2-1; CDR3aa: CASSPWGAGGDEQFF; CDR3nt: TGTGCCAGCAGCCCCTGGGGAGCGGGAGGGGATGAGCAGTTCTTC
abundance: many; v_gene: TRBV20-1; d_gene: TRBD2; j_gene: TRBJ2-1; CDR3aa: CSARGSAGGFNEQFF; CDR3nt: TGCAGTGCTAGGGGGAGTGCGGGAGGGTTCAATGAGCAGTTCTTC
abundance: many; v_gene: TRBV7-2; d_gene: NA; j_gene: TRBJ2-5; CDR3aa: CASSLVTTNKETQYF; CDR3nt: TGTGCCAGCAGCTTAGTGACTACCAACAAAGAGACCCAGTACTTC
abundance: many; v_gene: TRBV11-2; d_gene: NA; j_gene: TRBJ2-7; CDR3aa: CASSPIRGATYEQYF; CDR3nt: TGTGCCAGCAGCCCTATACGGGGTGCGACCTACGAGCAGTACTTC
abundance: many; v_gene: TRBV4-2; d_gene: NA; j_gene: TRBJ2-7; CDR3aa: CASSQDKAYEQYF; CDR3nt: TGTGCCAGCAGCCAAGATAAGGCCTACGAGCAGTACTTC
abundance: many; v_gene: TRBV28; d_gene: NA; j_gene: TRBJ2-7; CDR3aa: CASSEPLTYEQYF; CDR3nt: TGTGCCAGCAGTGAACCCCTTACCTACGAGCAGTACTTC
abundance: NA; v_gene: TRBV27; d_gene: TRBD2; j_gene: TRBJ2-1; CDR3aa: CASSLLLTGGPNEQFF; CDR3nt: TGTGCCAGCAGTTTATTATTAACGGGAGGGCCCAATGAGCAGTTCTTC
abundance: few; v_gene: TRBV5-1; d_gene: TRBD1; j_gene: TRBJ2-1; CDR3aa: CASSSPGQGINEQFF; CDR3nt: TGCGCCAGCAGCTCTCCGGGACAGGGCATCAATGAGCAGTTCTTC
abundance: few; v_gene: TRBV6-6; d_gene: NA; j_gene: TRBJ2-2; CDR3aa: CASTKGLPGELFF; CDR3nt: TGTGCCAGCACCAAGGGGCTGCCCGGGGAGCTGTTTTTT
abundance: NA; v_gene: TRBV27; d_gene: TRBD2; j_gene: TRBJ2-7; CDR3aa: CASSSGTSGAPSDYEQYF; CDR3nt: TGTGCCAGCAGTTCCGGGACTAGCGGGGCCCCGTCCGACTACGAGCAGTACTTC
abundance: many; v_gene: TRBV12-3/TRBV12-4; d_gene: NA; j_gene: TRBJ2-1; CDR3aa: CASSPKGAQDNEQFF; CDR3nt: TGTGCCAGCAGTCCAAAAGGGGCCCAAGACAATGAGCAGTTCTTC
abundance: few; v_gene: TRBV5-1; d_gene: TRBD2; j_gene: TRBJ2-3; CDR3aa: CASSLVGLDAQYF; CDR3nt: TGCGCCAGCAGCTTGGTGGGACTAGACGCGCAGTATTTT
abundance: NA; v_gene: TRBV7-2; d_gene: NA; j_gene: TRBJ2-2; CDR3aa: CASSWRGGSGAGELFF; CDR3nt: TGTGCCAGCAGCTGGAGGGGGGGATCGGGAGCCGGGGAGCTGTTTTTT
abundance: many; v_gene: TRBV12-3/TRBV12-4; d_gene: NA; j_gene: TRBJ1-2; CDR3aa: CASSWDVANYGYTF; CDR3nt: TGTGCCAGCAGTTGGGACGTCGCTAACTATGGCTACACCTTC
abundance: many; v_gene: TRBV29-1; d_gene: NA; j_gene: TRBJ1-6; CDR3aa: CSVAAGPNSPLHF; CDR3nt: TGCAGCGTTGCGGCAGGGCCTAATTCACCCCTCCACTTT
abundance: many; v_gene: TRBV20-1; d_gene: NA; j_gene: TRBJ2-3; CDR3aa: CSARWGPSALTDTQYF; CDR3nt: TGCAGTGCTAGATGGGGGCCTAGCGCGCTCACAGATACGCAGTATTTT
abundance: many; v_gene: TRBV12-3/TRBV12-4; d_gene: TRBD2; j_gene: TRBJ2-5; CDR3aa: CASSFSGREETQYF; CDR3nt: TGTGCCAGCAGTTTTAGCGGGAGAGAAGAGACCCAGTACTTC
abundance: many; v_gene: TRBV27; d_gene: NA; j_gene: TRBJ1-4; CDR3aa: CASRQGRLEKLFF; CDR3nt: TGTGCCAGCAGGCAGGGACGTTTGGAAAAACTGTTTTTT
abundance: NA; v_gene: TRBV5-1; d_gene: TRBD1; j_gene: TRBJ1-1; CDR3aa: CASSLADRGKTEAFF; CDR3nt: TGCGCCAGCAGCTTGGCGGACAGGGGAAAGACTGAAGCTTTCTTT
abundance: NA; v_gene: TRBV20-1; d_gene: TRBD2; j_gene: TRBJ2-5; CDR3aa: CSARLAGRDQETQYF; CDR3nt: TGCAGTGCTAGACTAGCGGGGCGTGATCAAGAGACCCAGTACTTC
abundance: NA; v_gene: TRBV7-2; d_gene: TRBD2; j_gene: TRBJ2-7; CDR3aa: CASSFGLAGENQYF; CDR3nt: TGTGCCAGCAGCTTTGGGCTAGCGGGAGAAAACCAGTACTTC
abundance: many; v_gene: TRBV12-3/TRBV12-4; d_gene: NA; j_gene: TRBJ2-7; CDR3aa: CASSASGESEQYF; CDR3nt: TGTGCCAGCAGTGCATCAGGGGAGTCCGAGCAGTACTTC
abundance: many; v_gene: TRBV4-1; d_gene: TRBD2; j_gene: TRBJ2-5; CDR3aa: CASSQDGLAGETQYF; CDR3nt: TGCGCCAGCAGCCAAGATGGACTAGCGGGAGAGACCCAGTACTTC
abundance: few; v_gene: TRBV7-9; d_gene: NA; j_gene: TRBJ1-2; CDR3aa: CASSLVSPTNYGYTF; CDR3nt: TGTGCCAGCAGCTTAGTTAGCCCCACGAACTATGGCTACACCTTC
abundance: many; v_gene: TRBV29-1; d_gene: TRBD2; j_gene: TRBJ2-1; CDR3aa: CSVDLGLVYNEQFF; CDR3nt: TGCAGCGTTGACTTAGGACTAGTCTACAATGAGCAGTTCTTC
abundance: NA; v_gene: TRBV25-1; d_gene: TRBD1; j_gene: TRBJ2-7; CDR3aa: CASSEGTGGLSSYEQYF; CDR3nt: TGTGCCAGCAGTGAAGGGACAGGGGGCTTATCGTCCTACGAGCAGTACTTC
abundance: many; v_gene: TRBV7-9; d_gene: NA; j_gene: TRBJ2-1; CDR3aa: CASRPQGPDEQFF; CDR3nt: TGTGCCAGCAGACCTCAGGGGCCCGATGAGCAGTTCTTC
abundance: NA; v_gene: TRBV4-1; d_gene: NA; j_gene: TRBJ2-5; CDR3aa: CASSRRGTFGETQYF; CDR3nt: TGCGCCAGCAGCCGTAGGGGGACATTCGGAGAGACCCAGTACTTC
abundance: NA; v_gene: TRBV6-1; d_gene: TRBD2; j_gene: TRBJ2-5; CDR3aa: CASTEGLGGGTQYF; CDR3nt: TGTGCCAGCACCGAAGGACTAGGTGGCGGGACCCAGTACTTC
abundance: NA; v_gene: TRBV15; d_gene: TRBD2; j_gene: TRBJ2-4; CDR3aa: CATSGPAGSSKNIQYF; CDR3nt: TGTGCCACCAGCGGGCCAGCGGGAAGCTCCAAAAACATTCAGTACTTC
abundance: many; v_gene: TRBV6-1; d_gene: NA; j_gene: TRBJ2-5; CDR3aa: CASRTSTSAYGGTKETQYF; CDR3nt: TGTGCCAGCAGAACTTCTACTAGCGCCTACGGAGGGACAAAAGAGACCCAGTACTTC
abundance: many; v_gene: TRBV5-1; d_gene: NA; j_gene: TRBJ2-1; CDR3aa: CASKPGDDEQFF; CDR3nt: TGCGCCAGCAAACCAGGGGACGATGAGCAGTTCTTC
abundance: NA; v_gene: TRBV10-3; d_gene: NA; j_gene: TRBJ1-2; CDR3aa: CAIMSGDGYTF; CDR3nt: TGTGCCATCATGTCAGGGGATGGCTACACCTTC
abundance: NA; v_gene: TRBV27; d_gene: NA; j_gene: TRBJ2-6; CDR3aa: CASRVLAGANVLTF; CDR3nt: TGTGCCAGCAGAGTTCTGGCTGGGGCCAACGTCCTGACTTTC
abundance: NA; v_gene: TRBV11-3; d_gene: NA; j_gene: TRBJ2-1; CDR3aa: CASSESPRRSEQFF; CDR3nt: TGTGCCAGCAGCGAAAGTCCCCGGAGGAGTGAGCAGTTCTTC
abundance: few; v_gene: TRBV28; d_gene: TRBD1; j_gene: TRBJ2-5; CDR3aa: CASSLENPRTGGLETQYF; CDR3nt: TGTGCCAGCAGTTTGGAGAATCCCAGGACAGGGGGCTTAGAGACCCAGTACTTC
abundance: many; v_gene: TRBV6-2/TRBV6-3; d_gene: TRBD2; j_gene: TRBJ2-1; CDR3aa: CASSKTSTYYNEQFF; CDR3nt: TGTGCCAGCAGTAAGACTAGCACATACTACAATGAGCAGTTCTTC
abundance: many; v_gene: TRBV2; d_gene: NA; j_gene: TRBJ1-2; CDR3aa: CASSALSGYTF; CDR3nt: TGTGCCAGCAGTGCTTTAAGTGGCTACACCTTC